The TCR beta chain described here comes from a study of CD8+ T cells in alopecia areata. Study-wide background: The study gave treated patients oral tofacitinib at 5 to 10 mg twice daily. Regarding the study as a whole: As there was one nonresponder, how baseline CD8+ expansion relates to response remains uncertain. Scalp and blood samples kept many expanded lesional clones throughout tofacitinib. Across lesional scalp, and particularly alopecia totalis/universalis, clonality surpassed that of normal scalp.

The table lists this clone with a few counts. Its target is unknown. Germline CDR1 reads SEHNR; CDR2 reads FQNEAQ (reference sequence). The V end was cut by 4 bases, the J end by 8 bases, with 11 bases between. The CDR3 runs to 12 residues. Specified treatment: oral pan-JAK inhibitor, 5-10 mg twice daily. It was cDNA, reverse transcribed from extracted RNA, that served as the sequencing template. Only in-frame clones appear in the TCRdb table, and some are missing; sequencing was by immunoSEQ multiplex PCR. The sample includes over 150,000 clones, roughly 50% seen only once; the top ten take 11%. This receptor was obtained from a human donor with alopecia areata. This chain connects TRBV7-9 to TRBJ1-1, with a possible D match to TRBD1 (5 bases). Specimen: CD8+ T cells sorted from blood, collected at week 24, from a patient treated with tofacitinib. The CDR3 reads CASSSGTAEAFF. CDR3 DNA sequence: TGTGCCAGCAGCTCAGGGACGGCCGAAGCTTTCTTT.